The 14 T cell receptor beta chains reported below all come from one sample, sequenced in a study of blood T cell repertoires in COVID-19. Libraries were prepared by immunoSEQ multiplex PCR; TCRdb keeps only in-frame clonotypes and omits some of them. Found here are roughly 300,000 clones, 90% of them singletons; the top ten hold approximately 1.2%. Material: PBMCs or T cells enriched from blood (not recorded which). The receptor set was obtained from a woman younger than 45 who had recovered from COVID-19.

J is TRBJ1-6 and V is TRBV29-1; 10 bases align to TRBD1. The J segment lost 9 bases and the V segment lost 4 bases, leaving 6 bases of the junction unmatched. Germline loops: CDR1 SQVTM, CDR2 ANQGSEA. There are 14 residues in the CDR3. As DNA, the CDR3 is TGCAGCGTTGCAGAGGGGACAGGGGTTTCACCCCTCCACTTT. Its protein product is CSVAEGTGVSPLHF.

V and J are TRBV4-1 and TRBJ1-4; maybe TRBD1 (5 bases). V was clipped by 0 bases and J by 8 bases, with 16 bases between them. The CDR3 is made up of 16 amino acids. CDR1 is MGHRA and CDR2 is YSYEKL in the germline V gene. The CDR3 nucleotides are TGCGCCAGCAGCCAAGATGGGCAGCCGGCAGGGGAAAAACTGTTTTTT. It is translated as CASSQDGQPAGEKLFF.

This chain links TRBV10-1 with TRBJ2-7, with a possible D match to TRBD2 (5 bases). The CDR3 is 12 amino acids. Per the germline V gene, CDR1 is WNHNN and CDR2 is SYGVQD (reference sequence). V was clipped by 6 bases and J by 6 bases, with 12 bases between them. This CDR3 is CASRNGKGEQYF. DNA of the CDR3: TGCGCCAGCAGAAACGGGAAAGGCGAGCAGTACTTC.

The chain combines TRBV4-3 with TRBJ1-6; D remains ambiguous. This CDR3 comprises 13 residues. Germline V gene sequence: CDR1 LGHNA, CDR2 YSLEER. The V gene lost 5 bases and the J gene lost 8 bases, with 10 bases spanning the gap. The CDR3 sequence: CASSFRPDSPLHF. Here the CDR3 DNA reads TGCGCCAGCAGCTTCCGTCCCGATTCACCCCTCCACTTT.

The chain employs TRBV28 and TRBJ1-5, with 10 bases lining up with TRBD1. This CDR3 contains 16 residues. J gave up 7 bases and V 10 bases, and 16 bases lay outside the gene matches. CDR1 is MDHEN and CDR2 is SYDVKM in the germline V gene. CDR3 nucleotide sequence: TGTGCCACCGCGACAGGGGGCTCTGGATTTAGGCAGCCCCAGCATTTT. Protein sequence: CATATGGSGFRQPQHF.

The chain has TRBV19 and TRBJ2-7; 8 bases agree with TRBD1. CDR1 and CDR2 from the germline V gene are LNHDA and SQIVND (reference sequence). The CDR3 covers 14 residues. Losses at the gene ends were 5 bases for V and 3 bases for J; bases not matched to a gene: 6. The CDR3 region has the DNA TGTGCCAGTAGTTCCCCTGACAGGGGCTACGAGCAGTACTTC. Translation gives CASSSPDRGYEQYF.

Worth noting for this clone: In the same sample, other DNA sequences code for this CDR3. As DNA, the CDR3 is TGTGCCAGCAGCCAAGATTTAAGCAATCAGCCCCAGCATTTT. It encodes CASSQDLSNQPQHF. This chain connects TRBV3-1 (or the pseudogene TRBV3-2) to TRBJ1-5, with no clear D. CDR1 is LGHDT, CDR2 YNNKEL, per germline (reference sequence). V gave up 0 bases and J gave up 1 base, with 4 bases separating them. The CDR3 is 14 amino acids.

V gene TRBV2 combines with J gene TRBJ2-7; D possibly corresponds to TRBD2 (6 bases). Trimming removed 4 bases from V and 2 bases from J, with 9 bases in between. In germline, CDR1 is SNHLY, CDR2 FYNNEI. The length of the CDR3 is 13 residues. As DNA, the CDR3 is TGTGCCAGCAGTGTAGGCGGGGCCTACGAGCAGTACTTC. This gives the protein CASSVGGAYEQYF.

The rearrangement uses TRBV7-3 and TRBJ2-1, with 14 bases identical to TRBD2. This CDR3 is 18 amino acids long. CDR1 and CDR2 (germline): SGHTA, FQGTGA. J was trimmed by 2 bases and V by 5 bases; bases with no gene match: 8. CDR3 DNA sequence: TGTGCCAGCAGCCGGGGACTAGCGGGAGTATATGCCTACAATGAGCAGTTCTTC. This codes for CASSRGLAGVYAYNEQFF. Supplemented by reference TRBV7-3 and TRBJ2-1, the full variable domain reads GAGVSQTPSNKVTEKGKYVELRCDPISGHTALYWYRQSLGQGPEFLIYFQGTGAADDSGLPNDRFFAVRPEGSVSTLKIQRTERGDSAVYLCASSRGLAGVYAYNEQFFGPGTRLTVL.

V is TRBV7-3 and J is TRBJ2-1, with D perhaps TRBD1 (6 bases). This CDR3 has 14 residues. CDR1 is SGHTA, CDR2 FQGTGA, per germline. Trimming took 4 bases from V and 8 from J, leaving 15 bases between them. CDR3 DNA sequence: TGTGCCAGCAGCTCCACCCAGGGGTTCCATGAGCAGTTCTTC. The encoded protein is CASSSTQGFHEQFF.

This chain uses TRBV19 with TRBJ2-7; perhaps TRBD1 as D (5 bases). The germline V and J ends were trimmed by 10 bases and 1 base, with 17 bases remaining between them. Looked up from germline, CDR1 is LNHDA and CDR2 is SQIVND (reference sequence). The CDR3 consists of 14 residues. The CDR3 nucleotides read TGTGCCACCTCGGAGACAGCCTTTTCCTACGAGCAGTACTTC. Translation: CATSETAFSYEQYF.

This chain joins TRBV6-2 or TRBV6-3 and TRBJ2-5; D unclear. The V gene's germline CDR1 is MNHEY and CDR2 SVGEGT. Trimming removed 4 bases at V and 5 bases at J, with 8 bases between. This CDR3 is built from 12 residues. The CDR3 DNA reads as TGTGCCAGCAGTTTGGAGTTTGAGACCCAGTACTTC. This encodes CASSLEFETQYF.

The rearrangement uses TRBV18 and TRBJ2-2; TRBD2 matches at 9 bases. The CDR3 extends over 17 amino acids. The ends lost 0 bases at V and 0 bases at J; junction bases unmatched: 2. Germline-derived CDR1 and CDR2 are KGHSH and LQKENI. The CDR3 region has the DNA TGTGCCAGCTCACCACCGGGACTAGCCTCGAACACCGGGGAGCTGTTTTTT. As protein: CASSPPGLASNTGELFF.

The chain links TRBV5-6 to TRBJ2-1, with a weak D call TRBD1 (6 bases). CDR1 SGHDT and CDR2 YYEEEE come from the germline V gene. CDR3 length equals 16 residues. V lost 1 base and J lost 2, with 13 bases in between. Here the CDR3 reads CASSLPGGGPYNEQFF. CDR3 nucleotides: TGTGCCAGCAGCTTGCCTGGGGGCGGGCCCTACAATGAGCAGTTCTTC.